This TCR beta chain was observed in a study of T cells in Graves' hyperthyroidism and ophthalmopathy. From germline, CDR1 is SQVTM and CDR2 ANQGSEA. The CDR3 sequence runs 11 residues, both termini included. Lactation, pregnancy, other autoimmune disease or uncontrolled infection excluded patients. Orbital computed tomography and thyroid ultrasound, together with serum TRAb and thyroxine and clinical symptoms, were used for diagnoses. Findings of the study overall: Ophthalmopathy prediction by the model preceded onset by a median about 6 months.

The CDR3 regions of TCR beta were amplified from RNA transcripts. The study used the HTBI primer set for a first-round RT-PCR of the TCR CDR3. TCRdb recomputed calls from the multiplex PCR reads with MiXCR, one row per CDR3 protein. The sample gives roughly 500,000 distinct CDR3 sequences, 40% to 55% of which show up once; 19% is in the top ten. This clonotype turned up a few times. Its antigen is not identified. Lacking the conserved final phenylalanine or tryptophan, this CDR3 likely reflects a read error. No DNA is shown, since the ends of the CDR3 on it are uncertain; the CDR3 is the one TCRdb lists.

This receptor was identified in an adult woman with Graves' disease, either hyperthyroidism or ophthalmopathy (not recorded which). The sequenced material came from peripheral blood or thyroid tissue (not recorded which). The chain recombines TRBV29-1 with TRBJ1-4; the table assigns TRBD1, which was not confirmed against the DNA. The CDR3 region is CSVDAGDGQVV.